These T cell receptor beta chains were read from a single sample in a study of T cell responses to AZD1222 COVID-19 vaccine. Clones were sequenced by immunoSEQ multiplex PCR, and TCRdb holds only the in-frame ones, with some missing. In the table there are more than 85,000 clones, 87% of which are singletons. The sample here was peripheral blood, taken on day 0 of AZD1222 vaccination. The receptors derive from an adult in good health. CDR3s include the opening cysteine and the closing phenylalanine or tryptophan. Fields, in order: D gene, V gene, J gene, clone size, CDR3 length, CDR3 DNA, CDR3 protein. D genes are given only for firm matches. The size field is filled for only some rows; it gives once, few, many or a size class.

TRBD2	TRBV7-2	TRBJ2-2	.	16	TGTGCCAGCAGGGGACTAGCGGGAGGAAGTACCGGGGAGCTGTTTTTT	CASRGLAGGSTGELFF
TRBD1	TRBV3-1/TRBV3-2	TRBJ2-5	.	15	TGTGCCAGCAGCCAAGGCCGGACAGGCCAAGAGACCCAGTACTTC	CASSQGRTGQETQYF
TRBD1	TRBV5-4	TRBJ1-2	.	13	TGTGCCAGCACCGAGGGAGGGGGCGACGGCTACACCTTC	CASTEGGGDGYTF
.	TRBV4-2	TRBJ1-5	.	17	TGTGCCAGCAGCCAAGATCCCCAGGGGAGGCGCAATCAGCCCCAGCATTTT	CASSQDPQGRRNQPQHF
TRBD1	TRBV6-5	TRBJ1-5	.	15	TGTGCCAGCAGTTGGGACAGAGGGGGTGGACAGCCCCAGCATTTT	CASSWDRGGGQPQHF
.	TRBV6-1	TRBJ1-4	.	14	TGTGCCAGCAGTGAATCTTGGGGAGGGGAAAAACTGTTTTTT	CASSESWGGEKLFF
.	TRBV7-2	TRBJ2-5	.	17	TGTGCCAGCAGCTTAGGGCTCTCTAGCAGGAGTGGGGAGACCCAGTACTTC	CASSLGLSSRSGETQYF
TRBD1	TRBV19	TRBJ2-3	.	17	TGTGCCAGTAGGGCCCCCAGGGGGCCTCCGAGCCCAGATACGCAGTATTTT	CASRAPRGPPSPDTQYF
.	TRBV14	TRBJ2-2	.	14	TGTGCCAGCAGCCTCTACCTGAACACCGGGGAGCTGTTTTTT	CASSLYLNTGELFF
.	TRBV6-5	TRBJ2-5	.	14	TGTGCCAGCAGACGCCTAGGACGCCAAGAGACCCAGTACTTC	CASRRLGRQETQYF
.	TRBV21-1	TRBJ1-5	.	16	TGTGCCAGCAGCAAGGTCTCGCCTAAGGGCAATCAGCCCCAGCATTTT	CASSKVSPKGNQPQHF
.	TRBV7-2	TRBJ2-5	.	14	TGTGCCAGCAGCTTGCCCTCGGCCCAAGAGACCCAGTACTTC	CASSLPSAQETQYF
TRBD2	TRBV7-2	TRBJ2-3	.	15	TGTGCCAGCAGCGCGGGACTATTAAGCACAGATACGCAGTATTTT	CASSAGLLSTDTQYF
TRBD2	TRBV29-1	TRBJ2-2	.	14	TGCAGCGTTGAACTAGCGGGAGGAACTGGGGAGCTGTTTTTT	CSVELAGGTGELFF
TRBD1	TRBV28	TRBJ1-1	.	14	TGTGCCAGCAGTTCCGGGACAGCCTACACTGAAGCTTTCTTT	CASSSGTAYTEAFF
.	TRBV5-4	TRBJ2-5	.	13	TGTGCCAGCAGCTTGGCCGGGACGAAGTACCAGTACTTC	CASSLAGTKYQYF
.	TRBV9	TRBJ1-3	.	11	TGTGCCAGCGGGGTTAGCAACACCATATATTTT	CASGVSNTIYF
.	TRBV27	TRBJ1-2	.	14	TGTGCCAGCAGAAAGGGAGCTAGCAACTATGGCTACACCTTC	CASRKGASNYGYTF
.	TRBV13	TRBJ2-3	.	13	TGTGCCAGCAGCTTTACGTCCCCAGATACGCAGTATTTT	CASSFTSPDTQYF
TRBD1	TRBV5-4	TRBJ2-5	.	14	TGTGCCAGCAGCCCGGACAGGGGTTTAGAGACCCAGTACTTC	CASSPDRGLETQYF
.	TRBV9	TRBJ2-2	.	14	TGTGCCAGCAGCGGCGGTCCCCGGGGCCGGGAGCTGTTTTTT	CASSGGPRGRELFF
.	TRBV3-1/TRBV3-2	TRBJ2-1	.	16	TGTGCCAGCAGCCAAGCGATAAGGGGCTCCTACAATGAGCAGTTCTTC	CASSQAIRGSYNEQFF
.	TRBV20-1	TRBJ2-5	.	11	TGCAGTGGGCAGGCCCAAGAGACCCAGTACTTC	CSGQAQETQYF
TRBD2	TRBV9	TRBJ2-1	few	15	TGTGCCAGCAGCACCGGGGGGAGTTCCTACAATGAGCAGTTCTTC	CASSTGGSSYNEQFF
TRBD2	TRBV7-2	TRBJ2-3	.	17	TGTGCCAGCAGCTTAGTGGGGACTAGCGGGCCCCAAGGGACGCAGTATTTT	CASSLVGTSGPQGTQYF
.	TRBV21-1	TRBJ2-3	.	16	TGTGCCAGCGTTGACAGGGGGGCCCTCAGCACAGATACGCAGTATTTT	CASVDRGALSTDTQYF
TRBD1	TRBV4-3	TRBJ1-2	few	13	TGCGCCAGCAGCCACGATGGACAGGGAGATTGCACCTTC	CASSHDGQGDCTF
.	TRBV19	TRBJ1-1	once	10	TGTGCCAGTACCCTCACGGGAGCTTTCTTT	CASTLTGAFF
.	TRBV6-5	TRBJ1-5	.	14	TGTGCCAGCAGTTACTACGGTGGGAGTGGGCCCCAGCATTTT	CASSYYGGSGPQHF
TRBD1	TRBV30	TRBJ1-2	.	17	TGTGCCTGGAGTGGGAGGACAGGGGCCTTCTTTAACTATGGCTACACCTTC	CAWSGRTGAFFNYGYTF
.	TRBV6-5	TRBJ1-2	.	13	TGTGCCAGCAGTCGGTCTTATAACTATGGCTACACCTTC	CASSRSYNYGYTF
.	TRBV4-1	TRBJ2-6	.	16	TGCGCCAGCAGCCAAGAGGAAGGAACTGGGGCCAACGTCCTGACTTTC	CASSQEEGTGANVLTF
TRBD1	TRBV5-4	TRBJ2-7	.	16	TGTGCCAGCAGCCCCGGTGGGCAAGGGGGCGGTGAGGAGCAGTACTTC	CASSPGGQGGGEEQYF
TRBD1	TRBV9	TRBJ1-3	few	16	TGTGCCAGCAGCGTAGAAACAGGGGCCTCTGGAAACACCATATATTTT	CASSVETGASGNTIYF
.	TRBV15	TRBJ1-1	.	13	TGTGCCACCAGCAGAGTGGGAAGGACTGAAGCTTTCTTT	CATSRVGRTEAFF
.	TRBV4-1	TRBJ2-3	.	12	TGCGCCAGCAGCCGGGTCGACGGTACGCAGTATTTT	CASSRVDGTQYF
.	TRBV28	TRBJ2-2	.	12	TGTGCCAGTCACTCGGGCGCCGGGGAGCTGTTTTTT	CASHSGAGELFF
TRBD1	TRBV4-3	TRBJ1-1	few	18	TGCGCCAGCAGCCACAAGATGGGTTTTCAGGGGGCAATGGCTGAAGCTTTCTTT	CASSHKMGFQGAMAEAFF
TRBD1	TRBV27	TRBJ1-2	.	20	TGTGCCAGCAGTCAACGCACGCTCAGGGGGCGCGAGGTACCTAACTATGGCTACACCTTC	CASSQRTLRGREVPNYGYTF
.	TRBV7-2	TRBJ1-5	.	13	TGTGCCAGCAGCCCGGACAGAAATCAGCCCCAGCATTTT	CASSPDRNQPQHF
.	TRBV6-5	TRBJ2-7	few	14	TGTGCCAGCAGCCCAACCGACAGGAACCACGAGCAGTACTTC	CASSPTDRNHEQYF
TRBD1	TRBV5-5	TRBJ2-7	.	13	TGTGCCAGCAGTATGCAGGGGGCGGGGGAGCAGTACTTC	CASSMQGAGEQYF
TRBD1	TRBV19	TRBJ2-1	.	15	TGTGCCAGTAGCCTCCGGACAGGGCCGGTCAATGAGCAGTTCTTC	CASSLRTGPVNEQFF
.	TRBV11-2	TRBJ1-5	.	12	TGTGCCAGCAGCTTAGACAATCAGCCCCAGCATTTT	CASSLDNQPQHF
TRBD2	TRBV5-1	TRBJ2-1	.	14	TGCGCCAGCACCGGGACTAGCGGGGGCTCTGAGCAGTTCTTC	CASTGTSGGSEQFF
.	TRBV30	TRBJ1-2	once	16	TGTGCCTGGAGTGGACTTAACAGTCGCAATAACTATGGCTACACCTTC	CAWSGLNSRNNYGYTF
TRBD1	TRBV5-6	TRBJ1-2	.	14	TGTGCCAGCAGCCCACGGACAGGGCGCTATGGCTACACCTTC	CASSPRTGRYGYTF
.	TRBV2	TRBJ1-1	.	14	TGTGCCAGCAGGACCCCCCCACAAAACACTGAAGCTTTCTTT	CASRTPPQNTEAFF
TRBD2	TRBV24-1	TRBJ2-1	.	16	TGTGCCACCAGTGATTTGAAGCGGGGGGGCCGTGAAGAGCAGTTCTTC	CATSDLKRGGREEQFF
.	TRBV12-3/TRBV12-4	TRBJ2-7	once	13	TGTGCCAGTGGGACCCTAAGTAGCTACGAGCAGTACTTC	CASGTLSSYEQYF
TRBD2	TRBV28	TRBJ2-1	.	14	TGTGCCAGTAGCGGGAGGGCCGGCTACAATGAGCAGTTCTTC	CASSGRAGYNEQFF
TRBD2	TRBV7-2	TRBJ2-3	.	17	TGTGCCAGCAGCTTAACGGGACTAGCCCTCAACACAGATACGCAGTATTTT	CASSLTGLALNTDTQYF
TRBD1	TRBV4-2	TRBJ2-5	few	15	TGTGCCAGCAGCCAAGCTCAGGGGGTGGGAGAGACCCAGTACTTC	CASSQAQGVGETQYF
.	TRBV11-2	TRBJ2-2	.	14	TGTGCCAGCAGCCGTCGCGGGAACACCGGGGAGCTGTTTTTT	CASSRRGNTGELFF
.	TRBV11-1	TRBJ1-1	few	13	TGTGCCAGCAGCTTAGCTCGGACAGAGCAAGCTTTCTTT	CASSLARTEQAFF
TRBD1	TRBV12-3/TRBV12-4	TRBJ2-5	.	13	TGTGCCAGCAGCATCCGGGACAGGGAGACCCAGTACTTC	CASSIRDRETQYF
TRBD1	TRBV28	TRBJ1-2	.	12	TGTGCCAACTTCGACAGGGTGGGCGGCTACACCTTC	CANFDRVGGYTF